This TCR beta chain was retrieved from a study of vaccination effects on CD4 cells after COVID-19. Ahead of sequencing, the ViraFEST assay grew antigen-specific CD4+ T cells using viral peptide pools. On day 10 of culture, CD4+ T cells were separated out. Nobody among the vaccine recipients had prior SARS-CoV-2 infection (nucleocapsid antibodies were negative). Each well held 1.5 million to 2.5 million PBMC cultured with roughly 9.7 ug/ml peptides and about 10 IU/ml IL-2. It was on days 3 and 7 that half the medium was replaced with IL-2 medium. TCRdb keeps only in-frame clones here, not all; method: immunoSEQ multiplex PCR. Of around 19,000 clones in the sample, roughly 70% were seen once. Details on this clone: The antigen is not known.

The V and J ends lost 3 bases and 4 bases, in that order; junction bases with no gene match: 1. The CDR3 has 14 amino acids. The V gene's germline CDR1 is KGHSH and CDR2 LQKENI. V is TRBV18 and J is TRBJ1-1; TRBD1 matches at 11 bases. The sequencing used CD4+ T cells from PBMCs cultured with HCoV-NL63 spike peptides, collected before COVID-19 vaccination. The TCR was taken from a human donor who received a COVID-19 vaccine. The CDR3 loop reads CASSPGTGGTEAFF. The CDR3 nucleotides read TGTGCCAGCTCACCGGGGACAGGGGGCACTGAAGCTTTCTTT.